This record concerns one T cell receptor (beta chain) sequence. What it binds is not known. This sample is part of a study of vaccination effects on CD4 cells after COVID-19. Study-wide results and limits: There was marked clonal contraction among infection- and vaccine-induced clones late after vaccination. The study got few convalescent patients and did not collect any early post-infection timepoints.

CD4+ T cells specific for antigen were expanded with viral peptide pools by the ViraFEST assay before sequencing. The culture ran for about 10 days, and then CD4+ T cells were isolated. IL-2 medium was substituted for half the medium on days 3 and 7. The method was immunoSEQ multiplex PCR; TCRdb's version includes in-frame clones alone and lacks a portion of them. This sample has about 79,000 clones, with 74% found just once. The receptor comes from a human donor who received a COVID-19 vaccine. Sequenced here: CD4+ T cells from PBMCs cultured with HCoV-229E spike peptides, sampled before COVID-19 vaccination.

The CDR3 sequence: CASSVDWASPYGYTF. DNA of the CDR3: TGTGCCAGCAGCGTAGACTGGGCTTCTCCCTATGGCTACACCTTC. V usage is TRBV9 and J usage is TRBJ1-2; D call uncertain. Germline lookup yields CDR1 SGDLS and CDR2 YYNGEE. The V gene lost 0 bases and the J gene lost 4 bases, with 13 bases spanning the gap. This CDR3 region has 15 residues.